This TCR beta chain is drawn from a study of neoadjuvant anti-PD-1 for oral cavity cancer. Libraries were prepared by immunoSEQ multiplex PCR; TCRdb keeps only in-frame clonotypes and omits some of them. The sample carries approximately 12,000 clones, roughly 70% recorded once. The V gene's germline CDR1 is SGHRS and CDR2 YFSETQ. The ends were cut back, 0 bases at V and 6 bases at J, with 6 bases in the middle. The CDR3 contains 12 residues. The time point denotes: after neoadjuvant nivolumab, at surgical resection. This receptor was identified in a person aged 35 to 85 with oral cavity squamous cell carcinoma. V and J are TRBV5-1 and TRBJ1-2, with D possibly TRBD1 on 5 matching bases. Sequencing was performed on PBMCs, taken after nivolumab (anti-PD-1) treatment. The CDR3 DNA follows: TGCGCCAGCAGCTTGGACAGGAATGGCTACACCTTC. It encodes CASSLDRNGYTF.